The following is a TCR beta chain sequence with its context. Its antigen is not known. There are 13 residues in the CDR3. Germline V gene lookup returns CDR1 MNHEY and CDR2 SMNVEV (reference sequence). Losses at the gene ends were 5 bases for V and 5 bases for J; bases not matched to a gene: 6. This entry is derived from a study of cytotoxic CD8 clonotypes in ibrutinib-treated CLL. Overall study findings and caveats: Public clonotypes, found uncommonly, either contracted or stayed stable on treatment.

Produced via immunoSEQ multiplex PCR; TCRdb's table is partial and in-frame only. The sample lists about 130,000 clones; approximately 80% were seen once. The TCR originated in a human donor with chronic lymphocytic leukemia. Sequencing was performed on PBMCs, taken after 24 months of ibrutinib treatment. The chain carries TRBV27 and TRBJ2-7, with TRBD1 identical over 7 bases. DNA of the CDR3: TGTGCCAGCAGTCCGCGGACAGGTCACGAGCAGTACTTC. Translation gives CASSPRTGHEQYF.